The sequence of this TCR beta chain was determined in a study of cytomegalovirus exposure and HLA in healthy donors. Researchers ran the PCR with 60 Vbeta and 13 Jbeta primers. Clones were sequenced by immunoSEQ multiplex PCR, and TCRdb holds only the in-frame ones, with some missing. The data show 150,000 or so clones, around 80% seen once. Study-level findings and limits: Analysis performed later found 15,000 or so TCR beta sequences associated with HLA alleles at 0.05 false discovery rate. When the data were analyzed later, several of the most significant clusters appeared to be linked to common viral pathogens. The study found most TCR sequences rare, yet found some public TCRs in many donors.

This clone was seen a few times. What it binds is unknown. Healthy people donating bone marrow made up the donors. Germline trimming cut 8 bases from V and 4 bases from J; bases unmatched to any gene: 10. The length of the CDR3 is 14 residues. Germline lookup yields CDR1 LNHNV and CDR2 YYDKDF (reference sequence). The TCR comes from a man in his fifties in good health and CMV-seronegative. This chain joins TRBV15 and TRBJ1-1, with TRBD1 matching over 7 bases. Sequenced: PBMCs. CDR3 amino acids: CATADRKSGTEAFF. In DNA, the CDR3 is TGTGCCACCGCGGACAGGAAAAGTGGCACTGAAGCTTTCTTT.